This T cell receptor beta chain was identified during a study of shared clonotypes between healthy human individuals. This CDR3 is 14 amino acids long. CDR1 and CDR2 (germline): SGHNT, YYREEE (reference sequence). V dropped 1 base and J dropped 2 bases, with 9 bases sitting between them. The protocol was immunoSEQ multiplex PCR, while the TCRdb copy is restricted to in-frame clones and leaves out a portion. The sample carries approximately 530,000 clones, roughly 95% recorded once. The specimen was naive CD4+ T cells sorted from blood. Subset meaning: CD45RA+ positively selected. The chain recombines TRBV5-4 with TRBJ1-1; a possible D gene is TRBD1 (6 bases). The sequence derives from a woman aged 25 to 39 in good health. The CDR3 here is CASSLFRGNTEAFF. CDR3 bases: TGTGCCAGCAGCTTGTTCAGGGGAAACACTGAAGCTTTCTTT. The full variable domain, in which reference TRBV5-4 and TRBJ1-1 provide the parts outside the CDR3, is ETGVTQSPTHLIKTRGQQVTLRCSSQSGHNTVSWYQQALGQGPQFIFQYYREEENGRGNFPPRFSGLQFPNYSSELNVNALELDDSALYLCASSLFRGNTEAFFGQGTRLTVV.